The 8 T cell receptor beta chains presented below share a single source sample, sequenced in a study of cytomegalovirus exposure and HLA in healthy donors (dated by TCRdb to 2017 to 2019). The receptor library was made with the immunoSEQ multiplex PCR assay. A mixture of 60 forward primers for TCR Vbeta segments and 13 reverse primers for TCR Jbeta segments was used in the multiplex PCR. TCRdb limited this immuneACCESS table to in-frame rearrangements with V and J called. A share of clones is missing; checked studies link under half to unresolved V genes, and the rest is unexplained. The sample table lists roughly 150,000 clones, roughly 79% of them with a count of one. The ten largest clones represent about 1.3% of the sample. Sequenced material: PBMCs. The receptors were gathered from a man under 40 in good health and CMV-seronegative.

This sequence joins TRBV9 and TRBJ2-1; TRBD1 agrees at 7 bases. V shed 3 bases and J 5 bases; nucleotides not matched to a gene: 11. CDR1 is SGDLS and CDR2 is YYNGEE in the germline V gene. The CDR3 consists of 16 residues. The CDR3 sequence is CASSADRVFFNNEQFF. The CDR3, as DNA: TGTGCCAGCAGCGCCGACAGGGTCTTTTTTAACAATGAGCAGTTCTTC. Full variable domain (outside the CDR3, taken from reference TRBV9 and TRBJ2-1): DSGVTQTPKHLITATGQRVTLRCSPRSGDLSVYWYQQSLDQGLQFLIQYYNGEERAKGNILERFSAQQFPDLHSELNLSSLELGDSALYFCASSADRVFFNNEQFFGPGTRLTVL.

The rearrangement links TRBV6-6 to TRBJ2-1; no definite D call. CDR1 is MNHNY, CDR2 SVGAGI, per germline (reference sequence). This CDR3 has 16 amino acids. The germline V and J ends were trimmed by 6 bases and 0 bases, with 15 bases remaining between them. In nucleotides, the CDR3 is TGTGCCAGCAGCATGACGAGACCTAGCTCCTACAATGAGCAGTTCTTC. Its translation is CASSMTRPSSYNEQFF.

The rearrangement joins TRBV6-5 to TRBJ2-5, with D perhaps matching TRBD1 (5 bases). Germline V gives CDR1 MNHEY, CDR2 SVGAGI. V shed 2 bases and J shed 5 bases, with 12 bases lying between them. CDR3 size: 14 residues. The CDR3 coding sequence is TGTGCCAGCAGTTACGGGGCAAATCGGGAGACCCAGTACTTC. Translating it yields CASSYGANRETQYF.

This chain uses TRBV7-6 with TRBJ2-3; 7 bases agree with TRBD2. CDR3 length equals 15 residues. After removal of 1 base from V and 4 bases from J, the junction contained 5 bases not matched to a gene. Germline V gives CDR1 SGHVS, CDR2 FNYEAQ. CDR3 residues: CASSLGGSGADTQYF. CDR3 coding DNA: TGTGCCAGCAGCTTAGGCGGGAGTGGTGCAGATACGCAGTATTTT.

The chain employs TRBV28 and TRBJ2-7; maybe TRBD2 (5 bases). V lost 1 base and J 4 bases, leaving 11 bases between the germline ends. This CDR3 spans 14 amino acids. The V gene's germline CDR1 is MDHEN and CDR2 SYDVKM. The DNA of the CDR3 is TGTGCCAGCAGTTTATCGGGGAAAGGGTACGAGCAGTACTTC. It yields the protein CASSLSGKGYEQYF.

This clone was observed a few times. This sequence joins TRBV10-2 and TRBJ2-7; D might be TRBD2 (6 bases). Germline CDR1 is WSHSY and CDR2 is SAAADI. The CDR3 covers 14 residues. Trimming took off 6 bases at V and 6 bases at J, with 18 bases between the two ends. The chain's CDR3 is CASSQTRTIAEQYF. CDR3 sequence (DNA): TGCGCCAGCAGCCAGACTAGGACGATCGCCGAGCAGTACTTC.

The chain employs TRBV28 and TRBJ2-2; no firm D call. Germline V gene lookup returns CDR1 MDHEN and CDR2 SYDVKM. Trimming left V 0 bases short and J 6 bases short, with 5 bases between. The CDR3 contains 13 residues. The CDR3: CASSLWGPGELFF. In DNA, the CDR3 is TGTGCCAGCAGTTTATGGGGCCCCGGGGAGCTGTTTTTT.

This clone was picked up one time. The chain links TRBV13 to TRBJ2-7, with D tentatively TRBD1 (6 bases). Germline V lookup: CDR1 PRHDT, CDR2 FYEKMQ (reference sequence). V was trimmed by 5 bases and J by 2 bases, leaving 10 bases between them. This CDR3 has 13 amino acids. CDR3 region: CASSLSGAYEQYF. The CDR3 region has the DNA TGTGCCAGCAGCCTGTCAGGGGCCTACGAGCAGTACTTC.